Below, 9 T cell receptor beta chains from the same sample are listed, as sequenced in a study of tumor-infiltrating lymphocytes in primary liver carcinoma. Total RNA amounting to 500 ng was the source from which TCR beta cDNA was made with a constant-region primer. Nested multiplex PCR, run for three rounds with slightly modified ARM-PCR, yielded TCR beta libraries. Researchers ran the first two PCR rounds for roughly 11 cycles each with TRBV1-TRBV30 forward primers and a C-beta reverse primer. One entry per CDR3 protein, called by TCRdb with MiXCR from the multiplex PCR reads. The sample carries fewer than 200,000 distinct CDR3 sequences, around four fifths recorded once. DNA and RNA were both co-extracted from 20-30 mg of bulk tissue that had not been sorted. The sequencing sample was made of tumor tissue from primary liver carcinoma. Receptors were obtained from a man aged 40-50 years with primary liver carcinoma and hepatitis B virus infection.

Note on this clonotype: This clone may be a read error of a much larger clone one base away. The chain links TRBV7-9 to TRBJ2-1; 8 bases match TRBD2. This CDR3 is 12 amino acids long. Germline V gives CDR1 SEHNR, CDR2 FQNEAQ (reference sequence). The CDR3, as DNA: TGTGCCAGCAGCAGCGGGAGCAATGAGCAGCTCTTC. Amino acid sequence: CASSSGSNEQLF.

With respect to this clonotype: The missing conserved phenylalanine or tryptophan at the end of this CDR3 makes a read error likely. The V and J genes are TRBV29-1 and TRBJ1-2; D is unclear. This CDR3 is built from 12 residues. Per germline, CDR1 SQVTM and CDR2 ANQGSEA. The CDR3 DNA reads TGTAGCGGAGGAGGATTGAACTATGGTTACACCCTC. This translates into CSGGGLNYGYTL.

This clonotype was seen many times. The CDR3 here is CASSLGQYNSPLHF. CDR3 sequence (DNA): TGTGCCAGCAGTTTGGGACAGTATAATTCACCCCTCCACTTT. V usage is TRBV12-3 or TRBV12-4 and J usage is TRBJ1-6; 7 bases map to TRBD1. V trimming: 3 bases; J trimming: 4 bases; junction bases outside the gene matches: 0. This CDR3 is built from 14 residues.

This clonotype was picked up one time. Germline and junction disagree at one end, which may indicate a read error. This chain links TRBV6-1 with TRBJ2-6; tentatively, D is TRBD1 (5 bases). Germline-derived CDR1 and CDR2 are MNHNS and SASEGT. The CDR3 has 16 residues. The CDR3 region has the DNA TGTGCCAGCAGTGAACAGGGTAAGGCTGGGGCCAGCGTCCTGACTTTC. This sequence encodes CASSEQGKAGASVLTF.

As to this clonotype: Mismatch with germline at one junction end may stem from a read error. The V call is TRBV11-2, the J call TRBJ2-5, with 9 nucleotides matching TRBD2. The CDR3 loop spans 14 amino acids. Germline values: CDR1 SGHAT, CDR2 FQNNGV. For the CDR3, the DNA is TGTACCAGCAACTTTAGCGGGGGACAAGAGACCCAGTACTTC. The encoded protein is CTSNFSGGQETQYF.

With respect to this clonotype: The germline gene is not matched at one end of the junction; a read error may be the cause. In DNA, the CDR3 is TGCAGCGTTTTCCGACAGATCAATCACCCCCAGCATTTT. Protein product: CSVFRQINHPQHF. V gene TRBV29-1 combines with J gene TRBJ1-5; a possible D gene is TRBD1 (5 bases). This CDR3 comprises 13 residues. Per the germline V gene, CDR1 is SQVTM and CDR2 is ANQGSEA.

Worth noting for this clonotype: An end of the junction does not agree with germline; a read error may underlie this. This sequence joins TRBV6-5 and TRBJ2-7, with unresolved D. The V gene's germline CDR1 is MNHEY and CDR2 SVGAGI. This CDR3 region has 15 residues. CDR3 sequence reads: CARSPAARSSYEQYF. The CDR3, as DNA: TGTGCCCGCAGCCCGGCAGCGCGAAGCTCCTATGAGCAGTACTTC.

Comment on this clonotype: The conserved phenylalanine or tryptophan normally closing the CDR3 is absent here, so this likely arose from a read error. This rearrangement joins TRBV29-1 to TRBJ2-6, with D perhaps matching TRBD1 (5 bases). Germline V lookup: CDR1 SQVTM, CDR2 ANQGSEA. The CDR3 runs to 15 residues. In nucleotides, the CDR3 is TGCAGCGTTGGTGGGGCAGACTCTGGGGCCAGCGTCCTGACTATC. This sequence encodes CSVGGADSGASVLTI.

About this clonotype itself: This likely comes from a read error, as the CDR3 has no conserved phenylalanine or tryptophan at its end. J is TRBJ2-1 and V is TRBV11-2; D call uncertain. CDR3 length: 15 amino acids. CDR1 and CDR2 from the germline V gene are SGHAT and FQNNGV. In DNA, the CDR3 is TGTGCCAGCAACTTAGATCTGGGGACCTACAATGAGCAGTTCTTA. Its protein product is CASNLDLGTYNEQFL.